This TCR beta chain stems from a study of blood T cell repertoires in COVID-19. The CDR3 contains 14 residues. V was clipped by 4 bases and J by 2 bases; unmatched bases: 5. Germline CDR1 SGHNT, CDR2 YYREEE (reference sequence). Source study methods: Amplification with reference gene primers provided the estimates of nucleated cell counts. Profiling relied on immunoSEQ multiplex PCR, and the TCRdb table lists in-frame clones only, not all of them. The DNA gave D and trimming, while V, J and clone size come from that table. The sample has tens of thousands of clones, roughly 72% seen once; the top ten hold 4% to 5%.

Sequenced sample: peripheral blood. The gene calls are TRBV5-4 and TRBJ2-5; 7 positions agree with TRBD2. This TCR was sampled from a woman aged 70 to 79 with COVID-19, enrolled during active disease. The DNA for the CDR3 is TGTGCCAGCAGCGGGGGGGGAGGACAAGAGACCCAGTACTTC. It yields the protein CASSGGGGQETQYF.